A selection of T cell receptor beta chains follows, all from one sample in a study of type 1 regulatory T cells. These receptors lack a known antigen. In TCRdb, the reads were re-called with MiXCR into one record per CDR3 protein. This sample has some 71,000 distinct CDR3 sequences, with about a fifth found just once. The sample comprised cultured type 1 regulatory T (Tr1) cells, either the whole culture or a sorted fraction (not recorded which). Source of these receptors: a human donor in good health. Each CDR3 is given with its conserved first and last residue. A D gene is named only where the DNA matches it firmly. Not all rows give a size; the values are once, few, many and, for expanded clones, a class.

TRBJ2-5,TRBV7-2,-,TRBD2,CASSLALGAGPYNEQYF,TGTGCCAGCAGCTTAGCGCTGGGAGCGGGGCCCTACAATGAGCAGTACTTC
TRBJ2-7,TRBV5-1,many,TRBD2,CASSLGAGVYEQYF,TGCGCCAGCAGCTTGGGAGCGGGAGTCTACGAGCAGTACTTC
TRBJ2-5,TRBV20-1,few,TRBD2,CSARDRRLAGGGTQYF,TGCAGTGCTAGAGATAGGAGACTAGCGGGAGGCGGGACCCAGTACTTC
TRBJ2-3,TRBV20-1,-,-,CSASDEGVVTQYF,TGCAGTGCTAGTGATGAAGGGGTCGTTACGCAGTATTTT
TRBJ2-2,TRBV6-2/TRBV6-3,many,-,CASSYFPIF,TGTGCCAGCAGTTACTTCCCCATTTTT
TRBJ2-7,TRBV12-3/TRBV12-4,-,-,CASSPGQLTYEQYF,TGTGCCAGCAGTCCAGGACAGTTGACCTACGAGCAGTACTTC
TRBJ2-7,TRBV18,few,-,CASSRLSGAFEQYF,TGTGCCAGCTCACGACTCTCGGGAGCGTTCGAGCAGTACTTC
TRBJ1-1,TRBV10-3,few,-,CAISARWGTGGSTEAFF,TGTGCCATCAGCGCGAGGTGGGGAACGGGGGGGAGCACTGAAGCTTTCTTT
TRBJ2-2,TRBV10-3,-,-,CALRGWDTGELFF,TGTGCCTTGCGGGGCTGGGACACCGGGGAGCTGTTTTTT
TRBJ2-7,TRBV12-3/TRBV12-4,few,-,CASSLRGLSYEQYF,TGTGCCAGCAGTCTCCGAGGTCTCTCCTACGAGCAGTACTTC
TRBJ2-2,TRBV5-1,-,-,CASAGGTNTGELFF,TGCGCCAGCGCTGGGGGGACGAACACCGGGGAGCTGTTTTTT
TRBJ2-3,TRBV5-5,-,-,CASSVGLYTDTQYF,TGCGCCAGCAGCGTGGGACTGTACACAGATACGCAGTATTTT
TRBJ1-5,TRBV27,many,-,CASSLRVEQPQHF,TGTGCCAGCAGTTTAAGGGTGGAGCAGCCCCAGCATTTT
TRBJ1-2,TRBV20-1,few,TRBD1,CSALQGEGGYGYTF,TGCAGTGCTCTACAGGGGGAGGGGGGGTATGGCTACACCTTC
TRBJ2-1,TRBV5-1,few,TRBD2,CASSLGVAGVVNEQFF,TGCGCCAGCAGCTTGGGGGTAGCGGGAGTCGTTAATGAGCAGTTCTTC
TRBJ1-1,TRBV7-2,-,-,CASRLRGGEAFF,TGTGCCAGCAGATTACGGGGGGGTGAAGCTTTCTTT
TRBJ2-3,TRBV7-9,-,-,CASSRHRDTQYF,TGTGCCAGCAGCCGCCATAGGGATACGCAGTATTTT
TRBJ2-1,TRBV5-1,many,TRBD2,CASSLDGLAGGFNEQFF,TGCGCCAGCAGCTTGGATGGTCTAGCGGGAGGGTTCAATGAGCAGTTCTTC
TRBJ2-2,TRBV6-1,few,-,CASSDTPNTGELFF,TGTGCCAGCAGTGATACCCCAAACACCGGGGAGCTGTTTTTT
TRBJ2-3,TRBV7-2,-,TRBD2,CASSLATRDADPGLAGVDTQYF,TGTGCCAGCAGCTTAGCAACGAGGGACGCCGACCCGGGACTAGCGGGAGTAGATACGCAGTATTTT
TRBJ2-2,TRBV5-1,-,-,CASSLGRGNTGELFF,TGCGCCAGCAGTCTTGGGCGGGGGAACACCGGGGAGCTGTTTTTT
TRBJ2-6,TRBV5-1,-,-,CASSLLQGISGANVLTF,TGCGCCAGCAGCTTGTTACAGGGTATCTCTGGGGCCAACGTCCTGACTTTC
TRBJ2-7,TRBV5-1,-,-,CASSPRWRSYEQYF,TGCGCCAGCAGCCCGAGGTGGAGGAGCTACGAGCAGTACTTC
TRBJ1-5,TRBV5-1,-,-,CASSLDGVNQPQHF,TGCGCCAGCAGCTTGGACGGCGTCAATCAGCCCCAGCATTTT
TRBJ1-1,TRBV9,-,-,CASSVARGTEAFF,TGTGCCAGCAGCGTAGCGCGAGGCACTGAAGCTTTCTTT
TRBJ2-5,TRBV20-1,few,-,CSAPRSQETQYF,TGCAGTGCGCCCCGAAGCCAAGAGACCCAGTACTTC
TRBJ2-7,TRBV20-1,few,-,CSAIRLDNSYEQYF,TGCAGTGCAATTCGACTCGATAACTCCTACGAGCAGTACTTC
TRBJ1-5,TRBV6-1,few,TRBD1,CASRRTGVVEPQHF,TGTGCCAGCAGACGGACAGGGGTAGTCGAGCCCCAGCATTTT
TRBJ1-1,TRBV5-1,few,-,CASSFKVNTEAFF,TGCGCCAGCAGCTTTAAAGTGAACACTGAAGCTTTCTTT
TRBJ2-5,TRBV20-1,few,TRBD1,CSQQGPGQGQETQYF,TGCAGTCAACAAGGCCCGGGACAGGGCCAAGAGACCCAGTACTTC
TRBJ2-4,TRBV20-1,few,TRBD2,CSAREGLAGVSAKNIQYF,TGCAGTGCTAGAGAAGGACTAGCGGGAGTTTCAGCCAAAAACATTCAGTACTTC
TRBJ2-5,TRBV5-1,-,TRBD1,CASSILGTGDAETQYF,TGCGCCAGCAGTATCCTCGGGACAGGGGATGCGGAGACCCAGTACTTC
TRBJ2-7,TRBV12-3/TRBV12-4,many,-,CASSFGSWRYEQYF,TGTGCCAGCAGTTTTGGGAGTTGGCGGTACGAGCAGTACTTC
TRBJ2-3,TRBV29-1,few,TRBD2,CSGGLAGGLITQYF,TGCAGCGGGGGACTAGCGGGAGGTTTAATAACGCAGTATTTT